Below, 10 T cell receptor beta chains from the same sample are listed, as sequenced in a study of blood T cell repertoires in COVID-19. Libraries were prepared by immunoSEQ multiplex PCR; TCRdb keeps only in-frame clonotypes and omits some of them. The sample comprises 200,000 to 250,000 clones, 90% of which are singletons, and approximately 16% rests with the top ten. Sequenced: PBMCs or T cells enriched from blood (not recorded which). The receptors come from a man aged 30-40 years who had been exposed to COVID-19.

V usage is TRBV7-6 and J usage is TRBJ1-1; a possible D gene is TRBD1 (5 bases). Deletions cut 4 bases from V and 1 base from J, with 13 bases between. In germline, CDR1 is SGHVS, CDR2 FNYEAQ. CDR3 size: 15 residues. The CDR3, as DNA: TGTGCCAGCAGCTCCGTTTCAGGGAAGAACACTGAAGCTTTCTTT. The encoded protein is CASSSVSGKNTEAFF. Using reference TRBV7-6 and TRBJ1-1 for the parts outside the CDR3, the full variable domain is GAGVSQSPRYKVTKRGQDVALRCDPISGHVSLYWYRQALGQGPEFLTYFNYEAQQDKSGLPNDRFSAERPEGSISTLTIQRTEQRDSAMYRCASSSVSGKNTEAFFGQGTRLTVV.

This chain links TRBV21-1 with TRBJ1-5; the D call TRBD1 from the table was never checked on the DNA. TRBV21-1 is flagged as a pseudogene. The CDR3 contains 13 residues. DNA for the CDR3: TGTGCCAGCAGGGCCCATAGCAATCAGCCCCAGCATTTT. Its translation is CASRAHSNQPQHF.

The V gene is TRBV7-9, the J gene TRBJ2-7; D possibly corresponds to TRBD1 (5 bases). CDR1 and CDR2 (germline): SEHNR, FQNEAQ (reference sequence). Trimming took 1 base from V and 5 from J, leaving 12 bases between them. This CDR3 region has 14 residues. The CDR3 loop is CASSLEGIGDEQYF. The DNA of the CDR3 is TGTGCCAGCAGCTTAGAGGGGATTGGTGACGAGCAGTACTTC.

The rearrangement joins TRBV2 to TRBJ2-1; D gene uncertain. Germline V CDR1 and CDR2: SNHLY, FYNNEI. V shed 3 bases and J shed 2 bases, with 14 bases lying between them. The CDR3 has 16 residues. The CDR3 bases are TGTGCCAGCAGTGAGTGGGCTCTCCAAGCCTACAATGAGCAGTTCTTC. Translating gives CASSEWALQAYNEQFF.

CDR3 sequence (DNA): TGTGCCAGCAGCTTGACTAGCGGGGGGGACAGCTCCTACGAGCAGTACTTC. As protein: CASSLTSGGDSSYEQYF. The V and J genes are TRBV7-2 and TRBJ2-7, with 14 bases aligning to TRBD2. Germline V gene lookup returns CDR1 SGHTA and CDR2 FQGNSA. The length of the CDR3 is 17 residues. The V and J ends lost 3 bases and 0 bases, in that order; junction bases with no gene match: 4.

The V gene is TRBV28, the J gene TRBJ2-3, with D hard to call. The CDR3 is made up of 13 amino acids. Trimming cost V 4 bases and J 10 bases, with 15 bases left between them. Germline CDR1 reads MDHEN; CDR2 reads SYDVKM. DNA of the CDR3: TGTGCCAGCAGTTCCCCAGGCTTTCACCCGCAGTATTTT. The encoded protein is CASSSPGFHPQYF. Together with reference TRBV28 and TRBJ2-3, the CDR3 gives the full variable domain: DVKVTQSSRYLVKRTGEKVFLECVQDMDHENMFWYRQDPGLGLRLIYFSYDVKMKEKGDIPEGYSVSREKKERFSLILESASTNQTSMYLCASSSPGFHPQYFGPGTRLTVL.

This chain connects TRBV5-1 to TRBJ1-4, with D maybe TRBD1 (5 bases). CDR3 size: 15 residues. Trimming took 2 bases from V and 2 from J, leaving 10 bases between them. CDR1 and CDR2 from the germline V gene are SGHRS and YFSETQ. The CDR3 nucleotides are TGCGCCAGCAGCTTACCAGGGCTTACTAATGAAAAACTGTTTTTT. Its protein product is CASSLPGLTNEKLFF.

This chain connects TRBV2 to TRBJ1-6, with D perhaps TRBD1 (5 bases). The germline V gene encodes CDR1 SNHLY and CDR2 FYNNEI. With 3 bases removed from V and 9 bases from J, the gap between germline ends came to 9 bases. The CDR3 runs to 13 residues. CDR3 region: CASSDVGGSPLHF. The CDR3 DNA follows: TGTGCCAGCAGTGATGTGGGGGGTTCACCCCTCCACTTT. Full variable domain (rest looked up from reference TRBV2 and TRBJ1-6): EPEVTQTPSHQVTQMGQEVILRCVPISNHLYFYWYRQILGQKVEFLVSFYNNEISEKSEIFDDQFSVERPDGSNFTLKIRSTKLEDSAMYFCASSDVGGSPLHFGNGTRLTVT.

This chain connects TRBV5-1 to TRBJ2-3, with D unclear. This CDR3 contains 15 residues. Germline values: CDR1 SGHRS, CDR2 YFSETQ. Trimming shortened V by 0 bases and J by 0 bases, and 8 bases separated the two germline ends. As DNA, the CDR3 is TGCGCCAGCAGCTTGGACAGCCCTAGCACAGATACGCAGTATTTT. Translation: CASSLDSPSTDTQYF.

V and J are TRBV15 and TRBJ1-2; TRBD1 agrees at 12 bases. V trimming: 5 bases; J trimming: 4 bases; junction bases outside the gene matches: 8. Germline V gene sequence: CDR1 LNHNV, CDR2 YYDKDF (reference sequence). The length of the CDR3 is 16 residues. The CDR3 bases are TGTGCCACCAGCGGGGTGGGGACAGGGGGCGCCTATGGCTACACCTTC. Residues: CATSGVGTGGAYGYTF.